The 28 T cell receptor beta chains below were found in one sample sequenced in a study of OX40 agonist ivuxolimab in advanced cancers. Assay used: immunoSEQ multiplex PCR; TCRdb lists only in-frame clones, some missing. The sample has tens of thousands of clones, 83% seen once; the top ten hold 20% to 25%. This sample comprised CD4+ or CD8+ T cells sorted from blood, obtained in a trial of the OX40 agonist ivuxolimab. The receptors originated from an adult with an advanced solid tumor such as melanoma, head and neck, liver or kidney cancer.

This sequence joins TRBV19 and TRBJ2-5, with a possible D match to TRBD2 (6 bases). V was clipped by 4 bases and J by 5 bases, with 11 bases between them. The germline CDR1 and CDR2 sequences are LNHDA and SQIVND (reference sequence). The length of the CDR3 is 13 residues. The DNA of the CDR3 is TGTGCCAGTAGTAGCGGGGTCGGGGAGACCCAGTACTTC. It yields the protein CASSSGVGETQYF.

By its share, this clone is medium-sized. The V gene is TRBV27, the J gene TRBJ1-5; a weak D match, TRBD1 (5 bases). Deletions cut 3 bases from V and 0 bases from J, with 9 bases between. Looked up from germline, CDR1 is MNHEY and CDR2 is SMNVEV (reference sequence). The CDR3 loop spans 15 amino acids. CDR3 sequence: CASSFGGISNQPQHF. CDR3 DNA: TGTGCCAGCAGTTTCGGGGGGATTAGCAATCAGCCCCAGCATTTT.

J is TRBJ2-7 and V is TRBV5-8; 7 bases agree with TRBD2. With 5 bases clipped from V and 4 bases from J, the junction kept 6 bases outside the gene matches. The CDR3 totals 13 residues. The V gene's germline CDR1 is SGHTS and CDR2 YDEGEE. CDR3 sequence (DNA): TGTGCCAGCAGTTATCGGCGGGAGTACGAGCAGTACTTC. It codes for CASSYRREYEQYF.

CDR3 amino acids: CASSSGPLGGEQYF. The CDR3 coding sequence is TGTGCCAGTAGCTCGGGACCGCTCGGGGGAGAGCAGTACTTC. The chain joins TRBV19 to TRBJ2-7; perhaps TRBD2 as D (6 bases). The germline V gene has CDR1 LNHDA and CDR2 SQIVND (reference sequence). The V end lost 6 bases, the J end lost 7 bases, and 19 bases lay between the germline ends. The CDR3 contains 14 residues.

The chain recombines TRBV5-4 with TRBJ1-2, with D unclear. The germline V gene has CDR1 SGHNT and CDR2 YYREEE (reference sequence). V lost 6 bases and J 4 bases, leaving 16 bases between the germline ends. CDR3 size: 14 residues. For the CDR3, the DNA is TGTGCCAGCACCAATAGAGGGAGGGCCTATGGCTACACCTTC. This translates into CASTNRGRAYGYTF.

CDR3 residues: CASSVAAAPAYEQYF. CDR3 sequence (DNA): TGTGCCAGCAGCGTCGCGGCGGCTCCCGCCTACGAGCAGTACTTC. V usage is TRBV9 and J usage is TRBJ2-7, with D uncertain. This CDR3 has 15 residues. Germline CDR1 SGDLS, CDR2 YYNGEE. V gave up 2 bases and J gave up 2 bases, with 14 bases separating them.

This sequence joins TRBV14 and TRBJ2-7; no definite D call. Germline lookup yields CDR1 SGHDN and CDR2 FVKESK. The CDR3 consists of 15 residues. Trimming removed 2 bases at V and 0 bases at J, with 11 bases between. The CDR3 reads CASSQYRVISYEQYF. CDR3 DNA sequence: TGTGCCAGCAGCCAATACCGGGTCATCTCCTACGAGCAGTACTTC.

The chain employs TRBV4-1 and TRBJ2-1; no clear D. Deletions cut 4 bases from V and 5 bases from J, with 9 bases between. The CDR3 sequence is 13 residues long. The germline CDR1 and CDR2 sequences are MGHRA and YSYEKL. The CDR3 reads CASSPQIHNEQFF. CDR3 bases: TGCGCCAGCAGCCCCCAGATTCACAATGAGCAGTTCTTC.

Notes on this clone: Other DNA sequences in this sample translate to the same CDR3. The rearrangement joins TRBV11-2 to TRBJ2-7; 7 positions agree with TRBD2. Trimming cost V 5 bases and J 3 bases; bases outside gene matches: 7. The CDR3 totals 14 residues. Per germline, CDR1 SGHAT and CDR2 FQNNGV. DNA of the CDR3: TGTGCCAGCAGCCTCGGTGGGGAGGGCTACGAGCAGTACTTC. Amino acid sequence: CASSLGGEGYEQYF.

The V gene is TRBV18, the J gene TRBJ1-5; TRBD1 agrees at 9 bases. This CDR3 has 15 amino acids. CDR1 is KGHSH and CDR2 is LQKENI in the germline V gene. The V and J ends lost 5 bases and 5 bases, in that order; junction bases with no gene match: 7. CDR3 protein: CASSSRTGADQPQHF. For the CDR3, the DNA is TGTGCCAGCTCATCCCGGACAGGGGCGGATCAGCCCCAGCATTTT.

This clone was seen only once. This chain links TRBV15 with TRBJ1-2; D remains ambiguous. Germline V gene sequence: CDR1 LNHNV, CDR2 YYDKDF (reference sequence). The length of the CDR3 is 12 residues. The V and J ends lost 5 bases and 4 bases respectively, with 8 bases between them. As DNA, the CDR3 is TGTGCCACCAGCGGAGGGTTCTATGGCTACACCTTC. Its protein is CATSGGFYGYTF.

The chain has TRBV27 and TRBJ2-5; D ambiguous. V lost 0 bases and J lost 0, with 5 bases in between. CDR1 MNHEY and CDR2 SMNVEV come from the germline V gene (reference sequence). The CDR3 contains 14 residues. The CDR3 protein is CASSLSGYQETQYF. CDR3 DNA sequence: TGTGCCAGCAGTTTATCGGGATACCAAGAGACCCAGTACTTC.

This clone was seen only a few times. The chain is built from TRBV4-2 and TRBJ1-2; D remains ambiguous. Germline CDR1 and CDR2: LGHNA and YNFKEQ. The CDR3 has 12 amino acids. V shed 1 base and J shed 6 bases, with 6 bases lying between them. CDR3 loop: CASSQGLDGYTF. The CDR3 bases are TGTGCCAGCAGCCAAGGTCTGGATGGCTACACCTTC.

On this clone itself: At one end, the junction sequence differs from germline, possibly due to a read error. The rearrangement joins TRBV7-7 to TRBJ2-5; no firm D call. This CDR3 has 13 residues. The germline V gene has CDR1 SSHAT and CDR2 FNYEAQ (reference sequence). This CDR3 is CASSLSTEETQYF. For the CDR3, the DNA is TGTGCTAGCAGCTTATCCACCGAAGAGACCCAGTACTTC. Using reference TRBV7-7 and TRBJ2-5 for the parts outside the CDR3, the full variable domain is GAGVSQSPRYKVTKRGQDVTLRCDPISSHATLYWYQQALGQGPEFLTYFNYEAQPDKSGLPSDRFSAERPEGSISTLTIQRTEQRDSAMYRCASSLSTEETQYFGPGTRLLVL.

J is TRBJ2-1 and V is TRBV29-1; 11 bases are a match to TRBD2. Germline V gene sequence: CDR1 SQVTM, CDR2 ANQGSEA. V lost 4 bases, J lost 5 bases, and 7 bases stayed unmatched. The CDR3 length is 15 residues. The CDR3 reads CSVGGLAGGDNEQFF. Written as DNA, the CDR3 is TGCAGCGTTGGTGGGCTAGCGGGGGGTGACAATGAGCAGTTCTTC.

The chain joins TRBV5-1 to TRBJ2-7; D may be TRBD1 (6 bases). The length of the CDR3 is 14 residues. CDR1 and CDR2 (germline): SGHRS, YFSETQ. The V and J ends lost 4 bases and 3 bases respectively, with 14 bases between them. DNA for the CDR3: TGCGCCAGCAGCCAGGGGATATCAAACTACGAGCAGTACTTC. This encodes CASSQGISNYEQYF.

This chain uses TRBV15 with TRBJ1-4; possibly TRBD1 for D (5 bases). The V and J ends lost 0 bases and 7 bases respectively, with 12 bases between them. Germline CDR1 reads LNHNV; CDR2 reads YYDKDF (reference sequence). This CDR3 comprises 15 residues. The CDR3 is CATSRDRSGGEKLFF. CDR3 DNA sequence: TGTGCCACCAGCAGAGATCGTTCGGGGGGTGAAAAACTGTTTTTT.

This chain links TRBV27 with TRBJ2-3; 7 bases are shared with TRBD1. Germline CDR1 MNHEY, CDR2 SMNVEV (reference sequence). The CDR3 length is 15 residues. V trimming: 4 bases; J trimming: 3 bases; junction bases outside the gene matches: 7. The CDR3 protein is CASSSLGTATDTQYF. CDR3 DNA: TGTGCCAGCAGTTCACTTGGGACAGCAACAGATACGCAGTATTTT.

This clone showed up just once. J is TRBJ1-1 and V is TRBV5-4; D is possibly TRBD1 (6 bases). Trimming shortened V by 5 bases and J by 1 base, and 12 bases separated the two germline ends. CDR1 SGHNT and CDR2 YYREEE come from the germline V gene (reference sequence). The CDR3 has 14 residues. Here the CDR3 reads CASRTLRGNTEAFF. In DNA, the CDR3 is TGTGCCAGCAGAACCCTCAGGGGGAACACTGAAGCTTTCTTT. The variable domain in full, with the rest retrieved from reference TRBV5-4 and TRBJ1-1, is ETGVTQSPTHLIKTRGQQVTLRCSSQSGHNTVSWYQQALGQGPQFIFQYYREEENGRGNFPPRFSGLQFPNYSSELNVNALELDDSALYLCASRTLRGNTEAFFGQGTRLTVV.

The V and J genes are TRBV6-5 and TRBJ2-7; 8 nucleotides agree with TRBD1. The CDR3 is made up of 13 amino acids. Germline CDR1 MNHEY, CDR2 SVGAGI. V shed 6 bases and J 9 bases; nucleotides not matched to a gene: 10. As DNA, the CDR3 is TGTGCCAGCAGGACAGGGGCCCCCTCGGGGCAGTACTTC. It yields the protein CASRTGAPSGQYF.

This chain links TRBV6-5 with TRBJ2-7; possible D gene TRBD2, 5 bases. The germline V and J ends were trimmed by 0 bases and 3 bases, with 9 bases remaining between them. The CDR3 extends over 14 amino acids. CDR1 and CDR2 (germline): MNHEY, SVGAGI. The CDR3 nucleotides read TGTGCCAGCAGTTACTCGATAGAGGGCTACGAGCAGTACTTC. Its protein product is CASSYSIEGYEQYF.

The rearrangement joins TRBV11-1 to TRBJ2-7; TRBD1 aligns across 7 bases. After removal of 1 base from V and 3 bases from J, the junction contained 3 bases not matched to a gene. This CDR3 contains 14 residues. Germline CDR1 SGHAT, CDR2 FQDESV (reference sequence). CDR3 nucleotides: TGTGCCAGCAGCTTAGGGGCAGGGGGCTACGAGCAGTACTTC. It yields the protein CASSLGAGGYEQYF.

The chain is built from TRBV27 and TRBJ1-2; 10 bases are a match to TRBD1. Trimming at V came to 6 bases and at J to 3 bases, leaving 10 bases not matched to a gene. The germline V gene encodes CDR1 MNHEY and CDR2 SMNVEV (reference sequence). The CDR3 loop spans 16 amino acids. The CDR3 sequence: CASSWTAGTGDYGYTF. The CDR3 nucleotides read TGTGCCAGCAGCTGGACGGCCGGGACAGGGGACTATGGCTACACCTTC.

This chain uses TRBV4-1 with TRBJ1-5; D unresolved. CDR1 is MGHRA, CDR2 YSYEKL, per germline. The V gene lost 1 base and the J gene lost 4 bases, with 17 bases spanning the gap. The CDR3 extends over 17 amino acids. This CDR3 is CASSQAVQPPANQPQHF. The CDR3 nucleotides are TGCGCCAGCAGCCAAGCGGTCCAACCCCCAGCTAATCAGCCCCAGCATTTT.

The chain recombines TRBV11-2 with TRBJ2-3; D remains unclear. Germline assignment: CDR1 SGHAT and CDR2 FQNNGV. Deletions cut 1 base from V and 2 bases from J, with 10 bases between. CDR3 length: 15 amino acids. The CDR3 DNA reads as TGTGCCAGCAGCTTAGTTGGGCATTCCACAGATACGCAGTATTTT. It translates to CASSLVGHSTDTQYF.

The chain couples TRBV27 to TRBJ2-7; perhaps D is TRBD1 or TRBD2 (6 bases each). Germline assignment: CDR1 MNHEY and CDR2 SMNVEV (reference sequence). Trimming removed 3 bases from V and 0 bases from J, with 9 bases in between. The CDR3 sequence is 14 residues long. In DNA form, the CDR3 reads TGTGCCAGCAGTTTGGGGGGCAGCTCCTACGAGCAGTACTTC. The encoded protein is CASSLGGSSYEQYF.

The rearrangement joins TRBV5-1 to TRBJ2-2, with D tentatively TRBD2 (6 bases). The CDR3 length is 16 residues. Germline V gene data show CDR1 as SGHRS and CDR2 as YFSETQ. V was clipped by 5 bases and J by 4 bases, with 18 bases between them. The CDR3 here is CASRGQGGEATGELFF. In DNA form, the CDR3 reads TGCGCCAGCAGAGGCCAGGGCGGGGAAGCCACCGGGGAGCTGTTTTTT.

The rearrangement joins TRBV29-1 to TRBJ1-5, with D possibly being TRBD1 (6 bases). The CDR3 is 14 residues long. Germline CDR1 is SQVTM and CDR2 is ANQGSEA. Trimming took off 7 bases at V and 7 bases at J, with 20 bases between the two ends. The chain's CDR3 is CSDPGGRRGQPQHF. The CDR3 DNA is TGCAGCGACCCGGGGGGCCGTCGGGGCCAGCCCCAGCATTTT.